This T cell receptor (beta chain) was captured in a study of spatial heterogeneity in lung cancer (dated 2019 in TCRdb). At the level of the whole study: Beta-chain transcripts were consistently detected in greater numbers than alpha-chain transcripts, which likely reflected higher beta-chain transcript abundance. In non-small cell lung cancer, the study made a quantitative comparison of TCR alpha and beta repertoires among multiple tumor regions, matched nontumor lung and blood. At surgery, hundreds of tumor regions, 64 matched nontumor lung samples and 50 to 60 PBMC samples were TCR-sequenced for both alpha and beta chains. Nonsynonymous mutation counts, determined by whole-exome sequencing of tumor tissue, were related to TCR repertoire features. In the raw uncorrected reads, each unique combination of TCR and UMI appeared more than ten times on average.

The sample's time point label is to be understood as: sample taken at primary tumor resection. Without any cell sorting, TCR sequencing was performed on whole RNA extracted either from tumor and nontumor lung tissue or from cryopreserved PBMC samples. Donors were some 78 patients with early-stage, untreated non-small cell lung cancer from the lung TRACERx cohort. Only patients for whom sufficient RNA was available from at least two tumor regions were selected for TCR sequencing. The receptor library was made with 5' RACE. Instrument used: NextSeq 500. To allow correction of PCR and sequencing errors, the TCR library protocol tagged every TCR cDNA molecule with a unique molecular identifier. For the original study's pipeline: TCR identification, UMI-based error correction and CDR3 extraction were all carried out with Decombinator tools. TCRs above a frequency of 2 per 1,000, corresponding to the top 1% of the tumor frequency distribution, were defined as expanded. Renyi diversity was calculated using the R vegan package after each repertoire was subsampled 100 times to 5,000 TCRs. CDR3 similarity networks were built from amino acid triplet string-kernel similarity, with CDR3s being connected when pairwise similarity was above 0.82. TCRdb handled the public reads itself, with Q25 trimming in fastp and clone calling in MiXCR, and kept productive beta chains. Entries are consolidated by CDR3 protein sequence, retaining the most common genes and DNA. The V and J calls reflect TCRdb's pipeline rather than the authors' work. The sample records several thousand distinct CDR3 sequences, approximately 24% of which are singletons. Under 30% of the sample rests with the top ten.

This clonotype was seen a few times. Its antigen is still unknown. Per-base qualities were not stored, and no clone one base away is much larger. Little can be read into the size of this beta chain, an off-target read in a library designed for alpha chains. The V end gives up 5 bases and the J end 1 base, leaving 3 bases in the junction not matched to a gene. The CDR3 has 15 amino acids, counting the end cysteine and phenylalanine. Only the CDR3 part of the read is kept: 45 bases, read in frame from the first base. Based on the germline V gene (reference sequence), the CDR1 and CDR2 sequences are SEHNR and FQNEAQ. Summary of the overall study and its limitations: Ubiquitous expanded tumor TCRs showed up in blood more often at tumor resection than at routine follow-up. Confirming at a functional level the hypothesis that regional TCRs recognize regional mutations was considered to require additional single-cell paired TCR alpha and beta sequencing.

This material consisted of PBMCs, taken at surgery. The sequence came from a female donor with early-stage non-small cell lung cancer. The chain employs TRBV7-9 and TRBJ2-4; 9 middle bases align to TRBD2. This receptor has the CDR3 CASSRTSVAKNIQYF. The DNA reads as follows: TGTGCCAGCAGCCGGACTAGCGTGGCCAAAAACATTCAGTACTTC.